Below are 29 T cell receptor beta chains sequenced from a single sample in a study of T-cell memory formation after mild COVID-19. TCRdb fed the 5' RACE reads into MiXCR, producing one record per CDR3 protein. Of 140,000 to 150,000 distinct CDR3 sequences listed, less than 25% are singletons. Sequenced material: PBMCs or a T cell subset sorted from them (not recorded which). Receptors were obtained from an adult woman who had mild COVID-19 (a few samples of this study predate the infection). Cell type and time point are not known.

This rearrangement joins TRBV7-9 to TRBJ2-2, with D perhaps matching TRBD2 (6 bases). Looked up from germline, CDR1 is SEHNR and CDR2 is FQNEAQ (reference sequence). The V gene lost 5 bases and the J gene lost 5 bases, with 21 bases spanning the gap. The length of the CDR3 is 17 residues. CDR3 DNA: TGTGCCAGCAGCCCAGGAGGCTCCCTCGGAGGGACCGGGGAGCTGTTTTTT. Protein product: CASSPGGSLGGTGELFF.

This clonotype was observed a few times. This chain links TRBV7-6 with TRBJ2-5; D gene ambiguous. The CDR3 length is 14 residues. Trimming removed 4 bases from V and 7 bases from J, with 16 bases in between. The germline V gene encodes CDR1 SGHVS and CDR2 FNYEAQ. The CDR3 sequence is CASSSEDTKGTQYF. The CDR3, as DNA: TGTGCCAGCAGCTCCGAGGATACCAAGGGGACCCAGTACTTC.

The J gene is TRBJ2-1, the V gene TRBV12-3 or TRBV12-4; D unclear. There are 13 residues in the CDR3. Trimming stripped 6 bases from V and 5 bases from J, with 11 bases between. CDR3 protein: CASSIGLNNEQFF. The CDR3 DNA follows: TGTGCCAGCAGCATCGGGCTAAACAATGAGCAGTTCTTC.

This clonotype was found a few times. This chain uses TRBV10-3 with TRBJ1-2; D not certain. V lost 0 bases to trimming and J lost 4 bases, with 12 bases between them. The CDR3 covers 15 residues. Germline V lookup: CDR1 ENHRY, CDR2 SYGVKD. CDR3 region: CAISESISQIYGYTF. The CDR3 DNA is TGTGCCATCAGTGAGTCAATCTCACAGATCTATGGCTACACCTTC.

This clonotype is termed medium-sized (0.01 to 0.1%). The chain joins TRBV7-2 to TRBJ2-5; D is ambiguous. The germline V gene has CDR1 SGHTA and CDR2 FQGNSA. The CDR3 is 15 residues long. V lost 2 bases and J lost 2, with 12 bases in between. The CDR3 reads CASSLPHHRQETQYF. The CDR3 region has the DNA TGTGCCAGCAGCTTACCCCACCACAGACAAGAGACCCAGTACTTC.

The CDR3 region is CASSFVKGTYNEQFF. For the CDR3, the DNA is TGTGCCAGCAGCTTTGTTAAGGGGACCTACAATGAGCAGTTCTTC. The V and J genes are TRBV5-4 and TRBJ2-1, with D tentatively TRBD1 (5 bases). Germline assignment: CDR1 SGHNT and CDR2 YYREEE (reference sequence). Between the trimmed V and J ends, which lost 2 bases and 2 bases, there was a span of 11 bases. The CDR3 length is 15 residues.

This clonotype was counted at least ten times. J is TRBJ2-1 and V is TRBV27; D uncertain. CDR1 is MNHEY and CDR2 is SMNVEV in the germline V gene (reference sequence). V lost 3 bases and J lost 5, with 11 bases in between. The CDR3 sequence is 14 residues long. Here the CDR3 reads CASSLYPIHNEQFF. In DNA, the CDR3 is TGTGCCAGCAGTTTGTACCCAATCCACAATGAGCAGTTCTTC.

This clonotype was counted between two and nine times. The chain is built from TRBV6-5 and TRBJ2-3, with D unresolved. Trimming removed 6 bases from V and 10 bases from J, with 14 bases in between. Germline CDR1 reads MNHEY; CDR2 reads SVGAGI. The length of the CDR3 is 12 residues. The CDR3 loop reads CASSRTPDPQYF. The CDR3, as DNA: TGTGCCAGCAGCCGAACCCCGGATCCGCAGTATTTT.

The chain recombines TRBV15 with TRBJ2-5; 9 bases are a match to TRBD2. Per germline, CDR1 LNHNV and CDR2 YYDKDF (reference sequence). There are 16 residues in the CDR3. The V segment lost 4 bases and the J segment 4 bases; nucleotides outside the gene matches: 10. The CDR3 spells CATSIDRAGGGETQYF. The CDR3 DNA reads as TGTGCCACCAGCATAGACAGAGCGGGAGGAGGAGAGACCCAGTACTTC.

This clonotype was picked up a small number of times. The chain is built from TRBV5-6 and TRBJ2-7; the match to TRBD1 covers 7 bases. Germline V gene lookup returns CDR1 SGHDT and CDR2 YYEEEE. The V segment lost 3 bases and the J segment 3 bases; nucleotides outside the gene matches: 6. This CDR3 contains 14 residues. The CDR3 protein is CASSSGTALYEQYF. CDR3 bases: TGTGCCAGCAGCTCCGGGACAGCACTCTACGAGCAGTACTTC.

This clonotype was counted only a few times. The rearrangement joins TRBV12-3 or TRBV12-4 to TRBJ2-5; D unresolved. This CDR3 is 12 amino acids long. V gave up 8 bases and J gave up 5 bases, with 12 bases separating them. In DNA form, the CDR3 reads TGTGCCAGCCAAGATCCCGGTGAGACCCAGTACTTC. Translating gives CASQDPGETQYF.

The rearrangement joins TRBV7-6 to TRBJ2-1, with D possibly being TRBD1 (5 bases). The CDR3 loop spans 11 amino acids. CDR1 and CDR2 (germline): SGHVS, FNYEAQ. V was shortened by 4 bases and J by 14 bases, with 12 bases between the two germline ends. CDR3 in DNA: TGTGCCAGCAGCTCCGGACCAGGGAAGTTCTTC. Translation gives CASSSGPGKFF.

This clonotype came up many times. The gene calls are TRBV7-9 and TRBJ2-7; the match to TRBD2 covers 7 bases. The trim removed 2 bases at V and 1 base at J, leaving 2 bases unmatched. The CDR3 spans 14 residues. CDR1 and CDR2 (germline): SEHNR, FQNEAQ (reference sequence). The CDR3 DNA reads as TGTGCCAGCAGCTTAAGCGGGAAATCCTACGAGCAGTACTTC. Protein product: CASSLSGKSYEQYF.

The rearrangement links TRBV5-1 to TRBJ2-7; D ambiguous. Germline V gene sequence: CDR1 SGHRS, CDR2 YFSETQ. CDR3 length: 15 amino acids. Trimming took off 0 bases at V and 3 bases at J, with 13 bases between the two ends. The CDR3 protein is CASSLEGSSVYEQYF. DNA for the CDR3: TGCGCCAGCAGCTTGGAAGGTTCCTCTGTCTACGAGCAGTACTTC.

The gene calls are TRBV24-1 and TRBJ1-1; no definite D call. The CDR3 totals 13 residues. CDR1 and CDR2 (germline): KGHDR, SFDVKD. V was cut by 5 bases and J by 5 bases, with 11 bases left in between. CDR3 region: CATSVGVGTEAFF. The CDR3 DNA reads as TGTGCCACCAGTGTTGGGGTCGGAACTGAAGCTTTCTTT.

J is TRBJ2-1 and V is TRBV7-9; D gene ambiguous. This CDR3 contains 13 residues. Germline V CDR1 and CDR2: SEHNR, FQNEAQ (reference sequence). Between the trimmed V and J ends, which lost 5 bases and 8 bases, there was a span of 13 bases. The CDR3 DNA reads TGTGCCAGCAGCCCATCAACGGACCATGAGCAGTTCTTC. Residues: CASSPSTDHEQFF. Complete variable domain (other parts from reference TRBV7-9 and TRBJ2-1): DTGVSQNPRHKITKRGQNVTFRCDPISEHNRLYWYRQTLGQGPEFLTYFQNEAQLEKSRLLSDRFSAERPKGSFSTLEIQRTEQGDSAMYLCASSPSTDHEQFFGPGTRLTVL.

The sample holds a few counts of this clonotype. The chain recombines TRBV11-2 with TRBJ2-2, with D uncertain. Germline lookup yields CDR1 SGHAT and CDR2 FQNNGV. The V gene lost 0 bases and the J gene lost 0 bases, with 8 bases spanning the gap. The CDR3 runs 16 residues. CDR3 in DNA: TGTGCCAGCAGCTTAGAAGGCAGAGCGAACACCGGGGAGCTGTTTTTT. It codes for CASSLEGRANTGELFF.

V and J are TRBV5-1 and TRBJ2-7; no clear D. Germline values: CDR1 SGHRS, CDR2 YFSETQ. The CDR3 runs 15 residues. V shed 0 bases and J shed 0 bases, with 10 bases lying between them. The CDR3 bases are TGCGCCAGCAGCTTGGCCGGGTCCGTCTCCTACGAGCAGTACTTC. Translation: CASSLAGSVSYEQYF.

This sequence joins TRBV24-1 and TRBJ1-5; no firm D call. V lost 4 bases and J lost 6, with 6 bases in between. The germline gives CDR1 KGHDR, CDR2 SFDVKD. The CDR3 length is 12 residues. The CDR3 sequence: CATSEGSQPQHF. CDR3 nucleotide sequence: TGTGCCACCAGTGAAGGAAGTCAGCCCCAGCATTTT.

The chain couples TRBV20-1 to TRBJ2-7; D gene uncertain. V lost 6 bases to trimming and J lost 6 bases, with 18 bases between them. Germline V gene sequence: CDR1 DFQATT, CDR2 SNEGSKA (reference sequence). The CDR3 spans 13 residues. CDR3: CSAQAGVSGEQYF. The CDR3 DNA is TGCAGTGCCCAGGCCGGAGTCTCGGGCGAGCAGTACTTC.

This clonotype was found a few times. The CDR3 reads CASSQDFQYEQYF. The DNA of the CDR3 is TGTGCCAGCAGCCAAGACTTTCAATACGAGCAGTACTTC. This sequence joins TRBV14 and TRBJ2-7; D is undetermined. Germline CDR1 SGHDN, CDR2 FVKESK. Trimming removed 0 bases from V and 4 bases from J, with 7 bases in between. The CDR3 sequence is 13 residues long.

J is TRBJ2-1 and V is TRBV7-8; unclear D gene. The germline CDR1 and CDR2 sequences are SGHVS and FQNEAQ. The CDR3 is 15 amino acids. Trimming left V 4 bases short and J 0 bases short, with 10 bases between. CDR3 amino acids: CASSSLPASYNEQFF. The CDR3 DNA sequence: TGTGCCAGCAGCTCCCTCCCGGCCTCCTACAATGAGCAGTTCTTC.

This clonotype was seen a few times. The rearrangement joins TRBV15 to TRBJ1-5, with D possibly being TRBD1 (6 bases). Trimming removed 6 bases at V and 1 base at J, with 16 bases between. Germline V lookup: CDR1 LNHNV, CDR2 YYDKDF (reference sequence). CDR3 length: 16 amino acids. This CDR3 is CATRGGGIQSNQPQHF. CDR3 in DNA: TGTGCCACCAGAGGAGGGGGTATTCAAAGCAATCAGCCCCAGCATTTT.

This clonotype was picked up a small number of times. CDR3 DNA: TGTGCCATCAGTGTACAGGAGTCAACCTACGAGCAGTACTTC. Protein: CAISVQESTYEQYF. V and J are TRBV10-3 and TRBJ2-7, with D possibly TRBD1 on 5 matching bases. The germline gives CDR1 ENHRY, CDR2 SYGVKD. This CDR3 is 14 amino acids long. Trimming took 4 bases from V and 2 from J, leaving 12 bases between them.

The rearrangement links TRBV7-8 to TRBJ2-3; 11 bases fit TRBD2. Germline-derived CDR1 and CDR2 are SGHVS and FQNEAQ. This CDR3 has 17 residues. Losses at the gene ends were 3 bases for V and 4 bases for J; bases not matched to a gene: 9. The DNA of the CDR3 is TGTGCCAGCAGCTTCTCCGCCGGGACTAGCGGAGCAGATACGCAGTATTTT. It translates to CASSFSAGTSGADTQYF.

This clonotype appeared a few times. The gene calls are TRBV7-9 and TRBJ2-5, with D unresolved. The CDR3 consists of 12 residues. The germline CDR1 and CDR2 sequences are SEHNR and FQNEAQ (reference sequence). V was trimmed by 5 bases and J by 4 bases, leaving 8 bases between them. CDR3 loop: CASSGIAETQYF. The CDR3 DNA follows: TGTGCCAGCAGCGGGATAGCAGAGACCCAGTACTTC.

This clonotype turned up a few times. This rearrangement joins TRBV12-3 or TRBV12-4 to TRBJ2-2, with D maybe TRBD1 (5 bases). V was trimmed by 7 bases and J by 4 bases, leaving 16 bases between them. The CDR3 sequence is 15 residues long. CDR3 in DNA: TGTGCCAGCATAGGGGTAGACCCCCTCACCGGGGAGCTGTTTTTT. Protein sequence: CASIGVDPLTGELFF.

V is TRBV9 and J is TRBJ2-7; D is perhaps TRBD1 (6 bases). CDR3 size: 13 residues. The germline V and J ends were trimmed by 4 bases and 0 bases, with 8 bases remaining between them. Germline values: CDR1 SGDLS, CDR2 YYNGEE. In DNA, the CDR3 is TGTGCCAGCAGCCGGGACAACTCCTACGAGCAGTACTTC. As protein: CASSRDNSYEQYF.

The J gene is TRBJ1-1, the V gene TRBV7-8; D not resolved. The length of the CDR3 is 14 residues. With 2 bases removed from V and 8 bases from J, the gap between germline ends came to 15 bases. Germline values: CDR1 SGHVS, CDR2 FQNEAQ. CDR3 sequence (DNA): TGTGCCAGCAGCTTAACTGCCCGAGGCCCCGAAGCTTTCTTT. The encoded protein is CASSLTARGPEAFF.